The 14 T cell receptor beta chains given below trace back to one sample, sequenced in a study of blood T cell repertoires in COVID-19. Profiling relied on immunoSEQ multiplex PCR, and the TCRdb table lists in-frame clones only, not all of them. Of 100,000 to 150,000 clones in the sample, around 89% are singletons; the top ten hold around 18%. Source material: peripheral blood. All receptors come from a man between 45 and 60 years old with active or convalescent COVID-19.

The chain employs TRBV10-3 and TRBJ2-5, with 7 bases matching TRBD1. CDR3 length equals 14 residues. Germline loops: CDR1 ENHRY, CDR2 SYGVKD. V lost 10 bases, J lost 3 bases, and 11 bases stayed unmatched. CDR3 sequence reads: CATGRAGGEETQYF. The CDR3 DNA reads as TGTGCCACCGGTCGGGCAGGGGGTGAAGAGACCCAGTACTTC.

This chain connects TRBV29-1 to TRBJ2-7, with TRBD2 matching 8 bases. The CDR3 extends over 15 amino acids. Trimming at V came to 3 bases and at J to 1 base, leaving 8 bases not matched to a gene. Germline CDR1 reads SQVTM; CDR2 reads ANQGSEA. The CDR3 nucleotides read TGCAGCGTTGATAGTAGCGGGAAGGGGTCCTACGAGCAGTACTTC. Residues: CSVDSSGKGSYEQYF.

This chain links TRBV5-4 with TRBJ2-2, with 9 positions matching TRBD2. Germline CDR1 SGHNT, CDR2 YYREEE (reference sequence). The CDR3 loop spans 16 amino acids. The junction had 2 bases not matched to a gene; V was cut back by 2 bases and J by 0 bases. CDR3 bases: TGTGCCAGCAGCTTTCCTAGCGGGACGAACACCGGGGAGCTGTTTTTT. As protein: CASSFPSGTNTGELFF.

This chain links TRBV9 with TRBJ2-1; D unresolved. The length of the CDR3 is 12 residues. The germline V gene encodes CDR1 SGDLS and CDR2 YYNGEE. Deletions cut 4 bases from V and 5 bases from J, with 7 bases between. The CDR3 nucleotides read TGTGCCAGCAGCTCCAGGCACAATGAGCAGTTCTTC. Its translation: CASSSRHNEQFF.

This sequence joins TRBV2 and TRBJ2-3; TRBD1 aligns across 10 bases. With 6 bases clipped from V and 0 bases from J, the junction kept 3 bases outside the gene matches. Per the germline V gene, CDR1 is SNHLY and CDR2 is FYNNEI. The CDR3 consists of 15 residues. DNA of the CDR3: TGTGCCAGCAGGGGACAGGGGTCTAGCACAGATACGCAGTATTTT. Translation gives CASRGQGSSTDTQYF.

The chain links TRBV9 to TRBJ2-2; 8 nucleotides agree with TRBD2. The CDR3 contains 16 residues. J was trimmed by 2 bases and V by 4 bases; bases with no gene match: 7. In germline, CDR1 is SGDLS, CDR2 YYNGEE. The CDR3 bases are TGTGCCAGCAGCCTAAGCGGGAGTCTAAACACCGGGGAGCTGTTTTTT. It encodes CASSLSGSLNTGELFF.

CDR3 bases: TGCGCCAGCAGCGCCGGGACTAACTATGGCTACACCTTC. Its translation is CASSAGTNYGYTF. This chain uses TRBV5-1 with TRBJ1-2; D gene ambiguous. Germline V gives CDR1 SGHRS, CDR2 YFSETQ. V was pared by 4 bases and J by 0 bases, with 7 bases between. CDR3 length: 13 amino acids.

The rearrangement joins TRBV5-1 to TRBJ2-7, with D perhaps TRBD1 (6 bases). The germline gives CDR1 SGHRS, CDR2 YFSETQ. The V end was cut by 2 bases, the J end by 0 bases, with 9 bases between. There are 14 residues in the CDR3. In nucleotides, the CDR3 is TGCGCCAGCAGCTTAGGGGGAAGCTCCTACGAGCAGTACTTC. Translating it yields CASSLGGSSYEQYF.

The rearrangement links TRBV15 to TRBJ1-2, with 8 bases matching TRBD1. This CDR3 has 17 residues. Trimming took 1 base from V and 1 from J; bases not matched to a gene: 8. Germline V gene data show CDR1 as LNHNV and CDR2 as YYDKDF (reference sequence). The CDR3 coding sequence is TGTGCCACCAGCAGAGGAATTGGACAGGGCCTTAACTATGGCTACACCTTC. Translating gives CATSRGIGQGLNYGYTF.

The rearrangement links TRBV3-1 (or the pseudogene TRBV3-2) to TRBJ2-5; TRBD2 aligns across 7 bases. The CDR3 covers 16 residues. The germline CDR1 and CDR2 sequences are LGHDT and YNNKEL (reference sequence). V lost 1 base, J lost 3 bases, and 8 bases stayed unmatched. The CDR3 nucleotides read TGTGCCAGCAGCCAAGTTCGGGCTAGCGGTAAAGAGACCCAGTACTTC. This gives the protein CASSQVRASGKETQYF.

This sequence joins TRBV5-1 and TRBJ2-5, with D uncertain. Trimming left V 0 bases short and J 0 bases short, with 9 bases between. CDR1 is SGHRS, CDR2 YFSETQ, per germline. CDR3 size: 15 residues. CDR3 sequence reads: CASSLVVRNQETQYF. In DNA, the CDR3 is TGCGCCAGCAGCTTGGTAGTGCGGAACCAAGAGACCCAGTACTTC.

This chain links TRBV4-3 with TRBJ1-2, with D uncertain. The CDR3 totals 14 residues. V lost 4 bases to trimming and J lost 8 bases, with 17 bases between them. CDR1 LGHNA and CDR2 YSLEER come from the germline V gene. CDR3 loop: CASSRAWGGEGYTF. As DNA, the CDR3 is TGCGCCAGCAGCCGCGCCTGGGGAGGCGAGGGCTACACCTTC.

This clone appeared a few times. The chain is built from TRBV12-5 and TRBJ2-1; the match to TRBD2 covers 15 bases. In germline, CDR1 is LGHNT, CDR2 FRNRAP. Trimming cost V 1 base and J 9 bases; bases outside gene matches: 4. The CDR3 has 16 amino acids. DNA of the CDR3: TGTGCTAGTGGTTTGGGGAGGACTAGCGGGAGGGTTGAGCAGTTCTTC. It encodes CASGLGRTSGRVEQFF.

The chain links TRBV29-1 to TRBJ2-4, with 7 bases matching TRBD1. This CDR3 spans 12 amino acids. Germline trimming cut 6 bases from V and 5 bases from J; bases unmatched to any gene: 4. Germline V gives CDR1 SQVTM, CDR2 ANQGSEA. The CDR3 sequence is CSVKGAENIQYF. The CDR3 coding sequence is TGCAGCGTGAAGGGGGCTGAAAACATTCAGTACTTC. Looking up the rest from reference TRBV29-1 and TRBJ2-4 gives the full variable domain: SAVISQKPSRDICQRGTSLTIQCQVDSQVTMMFWYRQQPGQSLTLIATANQGSEATYESGFVIDKFPISRPNLTFSTLTVSNMSPEDSSIYLCSVKGAENIQYFGAGTRLSVL.